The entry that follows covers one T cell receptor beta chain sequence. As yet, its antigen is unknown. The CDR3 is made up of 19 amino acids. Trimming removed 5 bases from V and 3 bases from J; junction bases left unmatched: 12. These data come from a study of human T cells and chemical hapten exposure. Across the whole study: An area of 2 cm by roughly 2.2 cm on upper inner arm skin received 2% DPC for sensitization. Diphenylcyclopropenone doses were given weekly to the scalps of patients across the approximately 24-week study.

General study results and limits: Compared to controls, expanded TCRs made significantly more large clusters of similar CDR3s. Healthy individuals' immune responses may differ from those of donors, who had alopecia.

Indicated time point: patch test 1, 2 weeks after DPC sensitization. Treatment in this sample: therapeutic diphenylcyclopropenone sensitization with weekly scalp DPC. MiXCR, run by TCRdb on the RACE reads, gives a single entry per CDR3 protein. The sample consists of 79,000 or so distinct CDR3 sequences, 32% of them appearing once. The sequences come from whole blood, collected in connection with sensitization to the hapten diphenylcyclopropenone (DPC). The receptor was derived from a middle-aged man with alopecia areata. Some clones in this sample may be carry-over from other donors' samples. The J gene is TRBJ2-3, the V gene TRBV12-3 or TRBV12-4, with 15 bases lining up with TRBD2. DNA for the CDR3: TGTGCCAGCAGTATAGGACTAGCGGGAGGGCCGGTCTCAACAGATACGCAGTATTTT. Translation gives CASSIGLAGGPVSTDTQYF.